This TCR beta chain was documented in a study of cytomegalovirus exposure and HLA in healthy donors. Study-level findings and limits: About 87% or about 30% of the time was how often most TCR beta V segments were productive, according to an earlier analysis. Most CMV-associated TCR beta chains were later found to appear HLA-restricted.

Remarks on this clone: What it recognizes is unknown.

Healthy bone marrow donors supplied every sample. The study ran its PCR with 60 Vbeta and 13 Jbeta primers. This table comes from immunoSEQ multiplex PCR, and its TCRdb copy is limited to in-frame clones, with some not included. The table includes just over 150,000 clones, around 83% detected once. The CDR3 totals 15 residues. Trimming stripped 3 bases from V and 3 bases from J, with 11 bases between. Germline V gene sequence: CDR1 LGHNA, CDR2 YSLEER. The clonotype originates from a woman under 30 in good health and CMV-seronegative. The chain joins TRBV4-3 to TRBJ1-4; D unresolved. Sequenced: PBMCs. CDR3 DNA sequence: TGCGCCAGCAGCCAGGGCACCCAGTCTAATGAAAAACTGTTTTTT. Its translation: CASSQGTQSNEKLFF.